This T cell receptor (beta chain) derives from a study of blood T cells in healthy people across ages. Then a second PCR, running roughly 7 to 11 cycles, was carried out with a sample-barcoded 5' primer and a J-beta primer mix. TCRdb reprocessed the 5' RACE reads with MiXCR, giving one entry per CDR3 protein. The sample includes about 800,000 distinct CDR3 sequences, 20% to 30% seen only once; the top ten take 3.7%. These data were also filed under a second study, of T cells of mothers and their children.

The sample was blood. This TCR was sampled from a boy aged 5-17 years in good health.

CDR3 sequence reads: CASSPLEDEQFF. CDR3 nucleotide sequence: TGTGCCAGCAGTCCCCTCGAGGATGAGCAGTTCTTC. The chain employs TRBV12-3 or TRBV12-4 and TRBJ2-5; D unclear. Judging by the DNA end, TRBJ2-1 fits better; the J call may be wrong. The CDR3 length is 12 residues.